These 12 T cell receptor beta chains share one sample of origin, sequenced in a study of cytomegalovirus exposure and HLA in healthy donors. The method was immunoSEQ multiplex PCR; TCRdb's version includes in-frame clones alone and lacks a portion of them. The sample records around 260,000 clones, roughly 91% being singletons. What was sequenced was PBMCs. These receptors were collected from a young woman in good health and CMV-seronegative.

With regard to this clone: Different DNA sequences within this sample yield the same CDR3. The CDR3 nucleotides are TGTGCCAGCTCACCACTATCTAGCGGCAACAATGAGCAGTTCTTC. Its protein is CASSPLSSGNNEQFF. The chain carries TRBV18 and TRBJ2-1; 7 bases align to TRBD2. The ends lost 1 base at V and 5 bases at J; junction bases unmatched: 5. Germline V gene sequence: CDR1 KGHSH, CDR2 LQKENI. This CDR3 has 15 residues.

The CDR3 region is CATGYRSHEQYF. In nucleotides, the CDR3 is TGTGCCACCGGATATAGAAGCCACGAGCAGTACTTC. The chain links TRBV28 to TRBJ2-7; D is undetermined. The length of the CDR3 is 12 residues. Trimming removed 10 bases from V and 5 bases from J, with 15 bases in between. CDR1 and CDR2 from the germline V gene are MDHEN and SYDVKM.

CDR3 nucleotides: TGTGCCAGCAGCGCAGGACAGGGGGCGAGATTAGAGACCCAGTACTTC. This sequence encodes CASSAGQGARLETQYF. V usage is TRBV9 and J usage is TRBJ2-5, with 11 bases fitting TRBD1. The CDR3 consists of 16 residues. Trimming took 3 bases from V and 4 from J; bases not matched to a gene: 8. The germline V gene has CDR1 SGDLS and CDR2 YYNGEE.

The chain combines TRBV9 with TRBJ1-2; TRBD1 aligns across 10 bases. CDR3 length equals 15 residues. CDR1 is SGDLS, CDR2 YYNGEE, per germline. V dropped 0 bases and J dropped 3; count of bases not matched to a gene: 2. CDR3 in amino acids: CASSVGGQGDYGYTF. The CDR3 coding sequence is TGTGCCAGCAGCGTAGGTGGACAGGGGGACTATGGCTACACCTTC. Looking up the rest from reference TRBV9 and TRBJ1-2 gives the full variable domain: DSGVTQTPKHLITATGQRVTLRCSPRSGDLSVYWYQQSLDQGLQFLIQYYNGEERAKGNILERFSAQQFPDLHSELNLSSLELGDSALYFCASSVGGQGDYGYTFGSGTRLTVV.

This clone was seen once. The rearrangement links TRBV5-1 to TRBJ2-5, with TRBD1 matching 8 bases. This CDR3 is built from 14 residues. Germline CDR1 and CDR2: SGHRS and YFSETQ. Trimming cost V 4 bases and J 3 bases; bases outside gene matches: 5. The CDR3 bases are TGCGCCAGCAGCCCCGGGACAGGAAAAGAGACCCAGTACTTC. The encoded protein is CASSPGTGKETQYF.

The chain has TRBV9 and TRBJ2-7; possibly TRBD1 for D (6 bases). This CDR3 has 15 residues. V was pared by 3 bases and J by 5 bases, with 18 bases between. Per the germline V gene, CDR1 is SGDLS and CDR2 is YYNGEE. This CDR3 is CASSGTGRGIDEQYF. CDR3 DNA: TGTGCCAGCAGCGGGACCGGAAGGGGGATCGACGAGCAGTACTTC.

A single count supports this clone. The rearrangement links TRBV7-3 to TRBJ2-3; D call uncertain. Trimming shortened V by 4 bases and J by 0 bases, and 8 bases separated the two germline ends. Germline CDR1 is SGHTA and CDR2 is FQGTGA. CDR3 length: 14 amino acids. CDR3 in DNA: TGTGCCAGCAGCTCAATACCTAGCACAGATACGCAGTATTTT. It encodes CASSSIPSTDTQYF.

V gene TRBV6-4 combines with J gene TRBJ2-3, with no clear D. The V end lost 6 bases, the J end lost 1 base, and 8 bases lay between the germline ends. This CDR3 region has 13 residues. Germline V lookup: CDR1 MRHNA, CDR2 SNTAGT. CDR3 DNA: TGTGCCAGCAGGGGCAGTGGCACAGATACGCAGTATTTT. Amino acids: CASRGSGTDTQYF.

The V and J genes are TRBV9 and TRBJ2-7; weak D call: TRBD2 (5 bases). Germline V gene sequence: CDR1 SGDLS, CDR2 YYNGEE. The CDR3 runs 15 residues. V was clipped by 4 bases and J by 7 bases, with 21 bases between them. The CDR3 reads CASSPQAAGSGEQYF. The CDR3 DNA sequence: TGTGCCAGCAGCCCACAAGCGGCAGGTTCTGGTGAGCAGTACTTC.

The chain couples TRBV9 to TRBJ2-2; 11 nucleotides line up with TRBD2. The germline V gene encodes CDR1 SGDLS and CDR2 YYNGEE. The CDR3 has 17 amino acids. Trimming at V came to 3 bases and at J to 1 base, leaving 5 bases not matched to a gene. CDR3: CASSARLAGLNTGELFF. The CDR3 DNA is TGTGCCAGCAGCGCACGACTAGCGGGGCTGAACACCGGGGAGCTGTTTTTT.

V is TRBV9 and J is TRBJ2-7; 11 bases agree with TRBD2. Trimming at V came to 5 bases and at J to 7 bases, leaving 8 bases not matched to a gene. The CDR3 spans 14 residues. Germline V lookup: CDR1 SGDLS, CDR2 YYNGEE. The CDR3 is CASSVLAGGREQYF. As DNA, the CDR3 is TGTGCCAGCAGTGTCCTAGCGGGAGGTCGTGAGCAGTACTTC.

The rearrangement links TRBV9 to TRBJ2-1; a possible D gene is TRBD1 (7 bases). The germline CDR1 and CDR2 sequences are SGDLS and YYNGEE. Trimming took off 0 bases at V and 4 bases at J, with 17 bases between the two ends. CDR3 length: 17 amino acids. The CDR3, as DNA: TGTGCCAGCAGCGTAGACGCCAGGGGGGCCGGATACAATGAGCAGTTCTTC. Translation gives CASSVDARGAGYNEQFF.